One sample yielded the 10 T cell receptor beta chains listed below, sequenced in a study of radiotherapy plus CTLA-4 blockade in lung cancer. Here immunoSEQ multiplex PCR was the method, and the copy in TCRdb shows in-frame clones only, minus some. The profile shows roughly 44,000 clones, approximately 91% of them singletons. Sequenced material: peripheral blood, taken from a patient treated with radiotherapy plus ipilimumab. Receptor source: a human donor with non-small cell lung cancer whose response to radiotherapy plus ipilimumab could not be evaluated.

Points on this clone: The germline gene is not matched at one end of the junction; a read error may be the cause. The chain couples TRBV7-9 to TRBJ2-1; 7 bases line up with TRBD2. The V gene's germline CDR1 is SEHNR and CDR2 FQNEAQ (reference sequence). The CDR3 runs to 12 residues. The CDR3 here is CASSFGGFDVLF. CDR3 DNA sequence: TGTGCCAGCAGCTTCGGGGGGTTCGATGTGCTCTTC.

Comment on this clone: A read error may account for a junction end that differs from germline. This rearrangement joins TRBV7-2 to TRBJ2-7; 12 bases agree with TRBD1. This CDR3 spans 15 amino acids. Germline V CDR1 and CDR2: SGHTA, FQGNSA. CDR3 bases: TGTGCCAGCAGGCCCGGGACAGGGGGCTCCCACGAGCAGTACTTC. This encodes CASRPGTGGSHEQYF.

This clone appeared a single time. V usage is TRBV5-1 and J usage is TRBJ2-7; possibly TRBD1 or TRBD2 for D (6 bases each). V was pared by 4 bases and J by 0 bases, with 14 bases between. Germline V gives CDR1 SGHRS, CDR2 YFSETQ. The CDR3 consists of 15 residues. The CDR3 DNA sequence: TGCGCCAGCAGCCTGGGGGGCAGCTACTCCTACGAGCAGTACTTC. The encoded protein is CASSLGGSYSYEQYF.

The V call is TRBV27, the J call TRBJ1-2; 8 nucleotides agree with TRBD1. The CDR3 totals 13 residues. V shed 3 bases and J 8 bases; nucleotides not matched to a gene: 5. Germline V lookup: CDR1 MNHEY, CDR2 SMNVEV (reference sequence). The CDR3 DNA reads TGTGCCAGCAGTTTTACTCAGGGGGCAGGCTACACCTTC. Its protein product is CASSFTQGAGYTF.

CDR3: CASSLPGTLFYEQYF. CDR3 sequence (DNA): TGTGCCAGCAGTTTACCCGGGACACTGTTCTACGAGCAGTACTTC. The chain couples TRBV28 to TRBJ2-5; maybe TRBD1 (6 bases). The J call may be incorrect, as the DNA end agrees better with TRBJ2-7. The CDR3 is 15 residues long. CDR1 and CDR2 from the germline V gene are MDHEN and SYDVKM.

This chain connects TRBV30 to TRBJ2-1; 9 nucleotides align to TRBD2. The CDR3 totals 17 residues. Unmatched junction bases numbered 14, after V lost 3 bases and J lost 5 bases. In germline, CDR1 is GTSNPN, CDR2 SVGIG (reference sequence). This CDR3 is CAWSPSWRASGDNEQFF. CDR3 coding DNA: TGTGCCTGGAGCCCCTCATGGAGGGCTAGCGGGGACAATGAGCAGTTCTTC.

This sequence joins TRBV11-2 and TRBJ2-7, with D perhaps TRBD1 (6 bases). Germline V gives CDR1 SGHAT, CDR2 FQNNGV. The CDR3 consists of 14 residues. Trimming removed 7 bases at V and 6 bases at J, with 19 bases between. CDR3 region: CASTQLGQWSEQYF. DNA for the CDR3: TGTGCCAGCACCCAATTAGGACAGTGGAGCGAGCAGTACTTC.

The chain employs TRBV29-1 and TRBJ1-2, with D unclear. With 2 bases removed from V and 8 bases from J, the gap between germline ends came to 21 bases. The CDR3 has 15 residues. Germline CDR1 SQVTM, CDR2 ANQGSEA. CDR3 DNA: TGCAGCGTTGAATATTGGTCAGTTCGAGGGATCGGCTACACCTTC. This encodes CSVEYWSVRGIGYTF.

This clone was counted a few times. This rearrangement joins TRBV4-3 to TRBJ1-5, with TRBD1 matching 9 bases. Germline loops: CDR1 LGHNA, CDR2 YSLEER. The V and J ends lost 3 bases and 4 bases, in that order; junction bases with no gene match: 1. The CDR3 loop spans 14 amino acids. The CDR3 region is CASSQTGGNQPQHF. The CDR3 DNA sequence: TGCGCCAGCAGCCAGACAGGGGGAAATCAGCCCCAGCATTTT.

The CDR3 reads CASSWGGGGAWETQYF. The CDR3, as DNA: TGTGCCAGCAGTTGGGGCGGCGGGGGGGCCTGGGAGACCCAGTACTTC. The chain carries TRBV6-5 and TRBJ2-5; 9 nucleotides agree with TRBD2. The V gene end was trimmed by 4 bases and the J gene end by 5 bases; junction bases not matched to a gene: 11. CDR1 is MNHEY and CDR2 is SVGAGI in the germline V gene. The CDR3 spans 16 residues.